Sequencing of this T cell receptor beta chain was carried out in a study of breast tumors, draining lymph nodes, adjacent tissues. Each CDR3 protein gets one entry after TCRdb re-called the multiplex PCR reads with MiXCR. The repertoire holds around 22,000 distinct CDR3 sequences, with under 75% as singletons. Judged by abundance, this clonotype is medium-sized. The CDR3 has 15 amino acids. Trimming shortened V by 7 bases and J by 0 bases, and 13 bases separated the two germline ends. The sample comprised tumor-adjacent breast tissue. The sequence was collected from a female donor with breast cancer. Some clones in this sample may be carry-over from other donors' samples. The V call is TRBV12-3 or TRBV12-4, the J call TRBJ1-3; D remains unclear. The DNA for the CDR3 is TGTGCCAGCACCATCATTGGAGGCTCTGGAAACACCATATATTTT. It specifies CASTIIGGSGNTIYF.